A single sample gave rise to the 3 T cell receptor beta chains below, sequenced in a study of blood T cells in healthy people across ages. A J-beta primer mix and a sample-barcoded 5' primer were used in a second PCR of roughly 7 to 12 cycles. TCRdb called the 5' RACE reads again in MiXCR, with one record for every CDR3 protein. This sample has more than 650,000 distinct CDR3 sequences, with 22% found just once. The sample taken for sequencing was blood. The receptors come from a man in his 70s in good health.

This chain uses TRBV18 with TRBJ1-4; D is unresolved. Trimming took off 2 bases at V and 8 bases at J, with 15 bases between the two ends. The V gene's germline CDR1 is KGHSH and CDR2 LQKENI. The CDR3 length is 15 residues. CDR3 region: CASSPGGRVREKLFF. The CDR3 region has the DNA TGTGCCAGCTCACCAGGAGGGAGAGTGAGGGAAAAACTGTTTTTT. Together with reference TRBV18 and TRBJ1-4, the CDR3 gives the full variable domain: NAGVMQNPRHLVRRRGQEARLRCSPMKGHSHVYWYRQLPEEGLKFMVYLQKENIIDESGMPKERFSAEFPKEGPSILRIQQVVRGDSAAYFCASSPGGRVREKLFFGSGTQLSVL.

This chain connects TRBV20-1 to TRBJ1-1; D unresolved. The length of the CDR3 is 14 residues. The V end lost 6 bases, the J end lost 2 bases, and 16 bases lay between the germline ends. Germline V lookup: CDR1 DFQATT, CDR2 SNEGSKA (reference sequence). The chain's CDR3 is CSAKWIGRNTEAFF. The CDR3 DNA reads as TGCAGTGCCAAATGGATAGGGCGAAACACTGAAGCTTTCTTT.

This clonotype was seen only once. The J gene is TRBJ2-7, the V gene TRBV7-9; D call uncertain. Germline V CDR1 and CDR2: SEHNR, FQNEAQ (reference sequence). The CDR3 runs to 11 residues. Trimming removed 5 bases from V and 6 bases from J, with 8 bases in between. CDR3 sequence (DNA): TGTGCCAGCAGCGAACAGAGCGAGCAGTACTTC. Translating gives CASSEQSEQYF.